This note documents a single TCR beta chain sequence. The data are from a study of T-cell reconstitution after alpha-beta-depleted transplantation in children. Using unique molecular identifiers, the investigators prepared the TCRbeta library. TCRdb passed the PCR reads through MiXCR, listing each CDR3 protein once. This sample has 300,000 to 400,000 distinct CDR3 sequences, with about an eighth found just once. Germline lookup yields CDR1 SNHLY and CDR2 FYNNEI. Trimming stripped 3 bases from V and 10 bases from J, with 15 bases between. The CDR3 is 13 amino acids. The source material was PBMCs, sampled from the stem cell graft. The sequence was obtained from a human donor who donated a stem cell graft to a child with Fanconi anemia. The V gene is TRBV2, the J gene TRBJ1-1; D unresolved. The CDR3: CASSEGSEKGAFF. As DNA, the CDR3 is TGTGCCAGCAGTGAGGGCAGCGAGAAAGGAGCTTTCTTT.